This T cell receptor beta chain was found in a study of T cells after yellow fever vaccination (dated by TCRdb to the late 2010s). Turning to the overall study: Libraries from fractions with low cell numbers were prepared with the SMART-Seq v4 Ultra Low Input RNA kit. To follow T-cell clones before and after both primary and booster YFV17D yellow fever vaccination, bulk TCR alpha and beta repertoires underwent longitudinal sequencing. Two healthy male donors, one aged 18 to 30 and one aged 30 to 40 years, made up the cohort. Blood was drawn at multiple timepoints before and after primary and secondary immunization, with bulk PBMC replicates and cell subsets isolated. Paper-wide results and their limitations: Compared with the primary T-cell response, the secondary T-cell response was faster but weaker, reaching its peak on day 5 rather than on day 15. After the booster, most clones that had expanded after primary vaccination were detected again (nearly 97% of CD4 and about 88% of CD8), suggesting broad maintenance of memory. A small fraction of clonotypes appeared in both the CD4 and CD8 compartments, likely as a result of convergent recombination. FACS-sorted repertoires could contain abundant contaminating clonotypes from the bulk population, so computational filtering was required. Only a couple of donors were included in the study, so the extent to which the findings can be generalized is limited.

TCR cDNA was synthesized by 5'RACE template switching, which introduced a universal primer site and unique molecular identifiers. Priming of cDNA synthesis was performed from both the TCR alpha and TCR beta constant segments. Library amplification involved two PCR steps, and the second step added sample barcodes and sequencing adapters. Sequencing of the libraries was done on either Illumina HiSeq 2500 (2x100 bp) or NovaSeq (2x150 bp). Per the authors' processing: MIGEC was used to demultiplex reads and collapse the reads into UMI consensus sequences, and MiXCR was used for V(D)J alignment. Clonotypes responding to the vaccine were identified with edgeR on replicate PBMC samples, with the criteria of FDR below 0.01 and a log2 fold change above 5 up to day 15. Bulk clonotypes were assigned CD4 or CD8 identity according to which sequenced CD4 or CD8 repertoire held them at higher abundance. TCRdb passed the public sequencing reads through fastp at Q25 and MiXCR, retaining productive beta sequences. Identical CDR3 protein sequences are pooled into one entry, listed with their most common genes and DNA. For this entry, the V and J calls and clone size follow TCRdb and not the study's own pipeline. Here the sample has around 250,000 distinct CDR3 sequences; 6.9% occur a single time. Of the sample, about 0.9% is held by the ten largest clones.

This clonotype was counted at least ten times. Its recognized antigen is unknown. No qualities accompany the bases; no much larger clone lies one base away. The treatment or condition label on this specimen signifies: live attenuated yellow fever vaccine strain. A standard Ficoll-Paque protocol was used to isolate PBMCs from peripheral blood. CD4 and CD8 T-cell fractions were isolated with Dynabeads CD4 and CD8 positive selection kits. RNA was extracted with TriZol from bulk PBMCs, CD4 and CD8 fractions, and dextramer-positive and dextramer-negative fractions. V gives up 4 bases and J gives up 5 bases, and the segment between their germline ends measures 21 bases. Measured from the cysteine to the phenylalanine, the CDR3 is 18 residues long. Just CDR3 DNA is preserved here, 54 bases in frame from base 1. Based on the germline V gene, the CDR1 and CDR2 sequences are SGHAT and FQNNGV.

The TCR sequence derives from a man aged 30 to 45 who received the YFV17D yellow fever vaccine. This chain joins TRBV11-2 to TRBJ2-6; the D region possibly corresponds to TRBD2 (7 bases align). Here the sequenced sample was CD4+ T cells sorted from PBMCs, taken 15 days after the yellow fever booster vaccination. The nucleotides are TGTGCCAGCAGCTCCGCTGGGGGGGGCGGAAACTGGGCCAACGTCCTGACTTTC. The translation is CASSSAGGGGNWANVLTF.